These 15 T cell receptor beta chains originate from one sample sequenced in a study of blood T cell repertoires in COVID-19. Assay: immunoSEQ multiplex PCR; the TCRdb copy retains only in-frame clones and omits some. The sample has 100,000 to 150,000 clones; roughly 89% are singletons. Sequenced material: peripheral blood. Receptors were obtained from a man aged 45-65 years with active or convalescent COVID-19.

This rearrangement joins TRBV11-2 to TRBJ2-5, with 9 bases aligning to TRBD2. Trimming took 5 bases from V and 4 from J; bases not matched to a gene: 20. Germline lookup yields CDR1 SGHAT and CDR2 FQNNGV. The CDR3 extends over 19 amino acids. The CDR3: CASSAGAVVAGVFRETQYF. CDR3 nucleotide sequence: TGTGCCAGCAGCGCTGGCGCGGTCGTAGCGGGAGTGTTCCGAGAGACCCAGTACTTC.

This chain links TRBV29-1 with TRBJ1-4; the D gene is possibly TRBD1 (5 bases). The CDR3 is 14 residues long. The germline V and J ends were trimmed by 4 bases and 3 bases, with 12 bases remaining between them. Germline CDR1 SQVTM, CDR2 ANQGSEA. CDR3 DNA sequence: TGCAGCGTTGGAGTGGGGGGAGCTAATGAAAAACTGTTTTTT. The encoded protein is CSVGVGGANEKLFF.

The V call is TRBV28, the J call TRBJ1-3; 10 positions match TRBD1. Losses at the gene ends were 4 bases for V and 2 bases for J; bases not matched to a gene: 5. The CDR3 loop spans 16 amino acids. Germline CDR1 MDHEN, CDR2 SYDVKM. CDR3 bases: TGTGCCAGCAGTTCATATGGGACAGGGGCTGGAAACACCATATATTTT. Translation: CASSSYGTGAGNTIYF.

This clone appeared a few times. Written as DNA, the CDR3 is TGCGCCAGCAGCCATGCTCTAGACAGGGTTCCCCTACATAGCAATCAGCCCCAGCATTTT. Protein sequence: CASSHALDRVPLHSNQPQHF. The chain joins TRBV4-3 to TRBJ1-5; 7 positions match TRBD1. V gave up 3 bases and J gave up 0 bases; unmatched junction bases: 17. The CDR3 loop spans 20 amino acids. From germline, CDR1 is LGHNA and CDR2 YSLEER.

The J gene is TRBJ1-4, the V gene TRBV30; TRBD1 might be the D (6 bases). This CDR3 has 16 residues. The ends were cut back, 4 bases at V and 0 bases at J, with 15 bases in the middle. CDR1 and CDR2 (germline): GTSNPN, SVGIG (reference sequence). CDR3 sequence: CAWNLGAVSTNEKLFF. The CDR3 DNA is TGTGCCTGGAATCTGGGGGCGGTTTCAACTAATGAAAAACTGTTTTTT. The full variable domain, in which reference TRBV30 and TRBJ1-4 provide the parts outside the CDR3, is SQTIHQWPATLVQPVGSPLSLECTVEGTSNPNLYWYRQAAGRGLQLLFYSVGIGQISSEVPQNLSASRPQDRQFILSSKKLLLSDSGFYLCAWNLGAVSTNEKLFFGSGTQLSVL.

The genes are TRBV30 and TRBJ1-1; 10 bases are a match to TRBD1. V shed 1 base and J 7 bases; nucleotides not matched to a gene: 9. CDR3 length: 15 amino acids. The germline gives CDR1 GTSNPN, CDR2 SVGIG (reference sequence). CDR3: CAWSAGQGNVGEAFF. CDR3 nucleotide sequence: TGTGCCTGGAGTGCGGGACAGGGGAATGTGGGTGAAGCTTTCTTT.

This sequence joins TRBV6-5 and TRBJ1-4, with D perhaps matching TRBD1 (6 bases). V lost 8 bases and J lost 7, with 14 bases in between. Germline lookup yields CDR1 MNHEY and CDR2 SVGAGI. This CDR3 is 13 amino acids long. This CDR3 is CASGHRVREKLFF. The CDR3 DNA follows: TGTGCCAGCGGACACAGGGTTCGTGAAAAACTGTTTTTT.

The V gene is TRBV12-5, the J gene TRBJ2-3; TRBD1 might be the D (5 bases). V gave up 5 bases and J gave up 4 bases, with 7 bases separating them. CDR3 size: 12 residues. CDR1 LGHNT and CDR2 FRNRAP come from the germline V gene. In DNA form, the CDR3 reads TGTGCTAGTGGTCAGGGCTCAGATACGCAGTATTTT. Translated: CASGQGSDTQYF.

This clone has just a few counts. This rearrangement joins TRBV27 to TRBJ2-7; 10 nucleotides agree with TRBD1. This CDR3 spans 15 amino acids. V gave up 3 bases and J gave up 3 bases; unmatched junction bases: 5. Germline assignment: CDR1 MNHEY and CDR2 SMNVEV (reference sequence). The CDR3 DNA reads as TGTGCCAGCAGTTTTGGCGGGACAGGGGTCTACGAGCAGTACTTC. This translates into CASSFGGTGVYEQYF.

The chain joins TRBV30 to TRBJ1-1; a possible D gene is TRBD1 (5 bases). V was pared by 0 bases and J by 0 bases, with 8 bases between. The CDR3 has 14 amino acids. The germline V gene has CDR1 GTSNPN and CDR2 SVGIG (reference sequence). The CDR3 nucleotides are TGTGCCTGGAGTGTAAGGGGTATGAACACTGAAGCTTTCTTT. It translates to CAWSVRGMNTEAFF.

J is TRBJ2-1 and V is TRBV5-4; D perhaps matches TRBD2 (5 bases). The CDR3 consists of 15 residues. V was trimmed by 0 bases and J by 0 bases, leaving 7 bases between them. CDR1 SGHNT and CDR2 YYREEE come from the germline V gene (reference sequence). Here the CDR3 DNA reads TGTGCCAGCAGCTTGGACGGGAACTCCTACAATGAGCAGTTCTTC. Residues: CASSLDGNSYNEQFF.

In DNA, the CDR3 is TGTGCCAGCAGTTCCCATCCTAACTATGGCTACACCTTC. The encoded protein is CASSSHPNYGYTF. The rearrangement links TRBV28 to TRBJ1-2; D ambiguous. This CDR3 region has 13 residues. Germline CDR1 is MDHEN and CDR2 is SYDVKM. V shed 4 bases and J shed 0 bases, with 6 bases lying between them.

This chain connects TRBV28 to TRBJ2-7, with a tentative D call TRBD1 (7 bases). Per germline, CDR1 MDHEN and CDR2 SYDVKM. Trimming took off 3 bases at V and 2 bases at J, with 11 bases between the two ends. The CDR3 consists of 14 residues. The CDR3 DNA is TGTGCCAGCAGTTTCGGGGGACAGACCTACGAGCAGTACTTC. It translates to CASSFGGQTYEQYF.

The chain carries TRBV28 and TRBJ2-1, with TRBD2 matching over 9 bases. Trimming took 5 bases from V and 8 from J; bases not matched to a gene: 19. The CDR3 is made up of 18 amino acids. Per germline, CDR1 MDHEN and CDR2 SYDVKM. The CDR3 reads CASSPVGSGRFFGHEQFF. The DNA of the CDR3 is TGTGCCAGCAGTCCTGTCGGGAGCGGGAGGTTTTTCGGACATGAGCAGTTCTTC.

The chain joins TRBV2 to TRBJ1-2; no reliable D call. The CDR3 loop spans 15 amino acids. CDR1 and CDR2 (germline): SNHLY, FYNNEI. The V and J ends lost 2 bases and 8 bases respectively, with 18 bases between them. The CDR3 loop is CASSESRIPSPGYTF. CDR3 DNA sequence: TGTGCCAGCAGTGAATCCCGTATCCCGTCCCCGGGCTACACCTTC.